This T cell receptor beta chain was captured by sequencing in a study of identical twins. Per the germline V gene, CDR1 is SGDLS and CDR2 is YYNGEE. CDR3 length: 15 amino acids. No donor was unhealthy or non-Caucasian. A universal primer site was incorporated via template switching, and the cDNA contained unique molecular identifiers. Each CDR3 protein gets one entry after TCRdb re-called the 5' RACE reads with MiXCR. The sample shows 1.5 million to 2 million distinct CDR3 sequences, about 30% of them seen only once. The rearrangement uses TRBV9 and TRBJ2-5; unclear D gene. The J call may be incorrect, as the DNA end agrees better with TRBJ2-7. What was sequenced was cord blood. This clonotype was sampled from a newborn girl in good health. In DNA form, the CDR3 reads TGTGCCAGCAGCGTAGAACCCTCGATGGCGGACGAGCAGTACTTC. Translating gives CASSVEPSMADEQYF.